The present TCR beta chain was sequenced within a study of blood T cell repertoires in COVID-19. Study summary: Donors in the United States, Italy and Spain gave samples during acute or convalescent COVID-19. T cells, B-cell-depleted T cells, or PBMCs supplied cDNA or gDNA.

Trimming took 8 bases from V and 6 from J; bases not matched to a gene: 14. CDR1 and CDR2 (germline): WSHSY, SAAADI. The CDR3 extends over 15 amino acids. In the original analysis: Amplification of reference gene primers was used by the study to estimate nucleated cell counts. Some clones are missing from TCRdb's copy, which holds only in-frame ones; the method was immunoSEQ multiplex PCR. Clone size and V and J calls were adopted from that table, with D and trimming inferred from the DNA. The sample has around 250,000 clones, 85% seen once; the top ten hold 4.5% to 6%. The rearrangement uses TRBV10-2 and TRBJ2-7; 9 nucleotides align to TRBD2. The sample consisted of peripheral blood. The receptor's source is a man between 50 and 59 years old with active or convalescent COVID-19. The CDR3 region is CASGLREGEYGEQYF. For the CDR3, the DNA is TGCGCCAGCGGGCTGCGGGAGGGCGAGTATGGCGAGCAGTACTTC.